These T cell receptor beta chains were read from a single sample in a study of OX40 agonist ivuxolimab in advanced cancers. The table came from immunoSEQ multiplex PCR; TCRdb's copy has only in-frame clones and leaves some out. The repertoire holds around 15,000 clones, about 86% seen once, with less than 0.85% in the top ten. The source material was CD4+ or CD8+ T cells sorted from blood, sampled in a trial of the OX40 agonist ivuxolimab. The origin of the receptors is an adult with an advanced solid tumor such as melanoma, head and neck, liver or kidney cancer. The CDR3 runs from the conserved cysteine through the conserved F or W. A D gene is named only where the DNA matches it firmly. Expanded clones are given a class, and other clones once, few, many or no size at all.

CDR3nt	CDR3aa	abundance	v_gene	d_gene	j_gene
TGTGCCAGCAGTCCACGATTCCACACAGATACGCAGTATTTT	CASSPRFHTDTQYF	.	TRBV5-5	.	TRBJ2-3
TGTGCCAGCAGTGGGGTTGGGGAGACCCAGTACTTC	CASSGVGETQYF	.	TRBV5-6	.	TRBJ2-5
TGCGCCAGCAGCCAAGATTGGGGACAGGGACGCGAGCAGTACTTC	CASSQDWGQGREQYF	.	TRBV4-1	TRBD1	TRBJ2-7
TGTGCCAGCAGTCGTAAGTCACAGGGTGTTCCTGGCTACACCTTC	CASSRKSQGVPGYTF	few	TRBV6-5	.	TRBJ1-2
TGTGCCAGCAGCTTAGGGGGGGGAGAGACCCAGTACTTC	CASSLGGGETQYF	.	TRBV5-5	.	TRBJ2-5
TGTGCCAGCAGTGATGATTGGTCCGGGGCCAACGTCCTGACTTTC	CASSDDWSGANVLTF	.	TRBV6-1	.	TRBJ2-6
TGTGCCAGTAGTATCGGACAAGATGAAAAACTGTTTTTT	CASSIGQDEKLFF	.	TRBV19	.	TRBJ1-4
TGTGCCAGCAGCTTAGGATTGATTGGGAACAGGGAAGCTAACTATGGCTACACCTTC	CASSLGLIGNREANYGYTF	.	TRBV7-2	.	TRBJ1-2
TGTGCCAGCAGTGGACCAGCGGGAGTACGCGAGCAGTTCTTC	CASSGPAGVREQFF	.	TRBV2	TRBD2	TRBJ2-1
TGTGCCAGTACCTTATGGACAGCGAACACCGGGGAGCTGTTTTTT	CASTLWTANTGELFF	.	TRBV19	.	TRBJ2-2
TGTGCCAGCAGCCTAACGGCAGGGTTTGGCTACACCTTC	CASSLTAGFGYTF	.	TRBV5-4	.	TRBJ1-2
TGTGCCAGCGAGACAACCAACTATGGCTACACCTTC	CASETTNYGYTF	.	TRBV28	.	TRBJ1-2
TGCGCCAGCAGCTTGCAGGGAGTGGTGAACACTGAAGCTTTCTTT	CASSLQGVVNTEAFF	.	TRBV5-1	.	TRBJ1-1
TGTGCCAGCAGCTTGGGACAGGGATGGTCTAATGAAAAACTGTTTTTT	CASSLGQGWSNEKLFF	.	TRBV7-9	TRBD1	TRBJ1-4
TGTGCCAGCAGGGATTTAGAAGGGGCTGACAGGAACTATGGCTACACCTTC	CASRDLEGADRNYGYTF	.	TRBV5-4	.	TRBJ1-2
TGTGCCAGCTCACCACAGGGTACCAACACTGAAGCTTTCTTT	CASSPQGTNTEAFF	.	TRBV18	.	TRBJ1-1
TGCGCCAGCGCAGACGGGACTAGCGGGGCTACCGATACGCAGTATTTT	CASADGTSGATDTQYF	few	TRBV5-1	TRBD2	TRBJ2-3
TGTGCTAGTGGTTTGGTCCTAGCGGGAACTTACGAGCAGTACTTC	CASGLVLAGTYEQYF	.	TRBV12-5	TRBD2	TRBJ2-7
TGTGCCAGCAGCCCAGACCCAAGCCCGGGCGAGCAGTACTTC	CASSPDPSPGEQYF	.	TRBV11-2	.	TRBJ2-7
TGCGCCAGCAGCTTGAATATGCGGGTACTTCCAAACACTGAAGCTTTCTTT	CASSLNMRVLPNTEAFF	.	TRBV5-1	.	TRBJ1-1
TGTGCCAGCAGACAGGGAGAAAACTATGGCTACACCTTC	CASRQGENYGYTF	.	TRBV2	.	TRBJ1-2
TGTGCTAGTGGTTTGTCCCGGACTAGCGGTATGTATGCGAATGAGCAGTTCTTC	CASGLSRTSGMYANEQFF	.	TRBV12-5	TRBD2	TRBJ2-1
TGTGCCAGCTCACCAATCAGGGGCGAGCAGTTCTTC	CASSPIRGEQFF	once	TRBV18	.	TRBJ2-1
TGTGCCAGCTGGGTGGGGCGCGGCAATCAGCCCCAGCATTTT	CASWVGRGNQPQHF	.	TRBV6-1	.	TRBJ1-5
TGTGCCAGCAGCTTAGCGCGATTCGATACGCAGTATTTT	CASSLARFDTQYF	.	TRBV7-8	.	TRBJ2-3
TGTGCCAGCAGTTACTTGACAGGGGGGAATTCACCCCTCCACTTT	CASSYLTGGNSPLHF	few	TRBV6-5	TRBD1	TRBJ1-6
TGTGCCAGCTCACCACCGGGACTGGTAAATGAAAAACTGTTTTTT	CASSPPGLVNEKLFF	.	TRBV18	.	TRBJ1-4
TGCGCCAGCAGCCCGTACCTAGCGGGAGTGGGTAATGAGCAGTTCTTC	CASSPYLAGVGNEQFF	.	TRBV4-1	TRBD2	TRBJ2-1
TGCGCCAGCAGCCATACAGGGGGCCCTGGGGCCAACGTCCTGACTTTC	CASSHTGGPGANVLTF	.	TRBV5-1	TRBD1	TRBJ2-6